The 27 T cell receptor beta chains listed next were all sequenced from one sample in a study of cytomegalovirus exposure and HLA in healthy donors. The PCR made use of 60 Vbeta and 13 Jbeta primers. Using immunoSEQ multiplex PCR, the repertoire was profiled, and TCRdb retains in-frame clones only, with some absent. Of about 100,000 clones in the sample, 60% to 85% are singletons; the top ten hold less than 11%. Source material: PBMCs. The origin of the receptors is a man in his fifties in good health and CMV-seronegative.

V and J are TRBV28 and TRBJ1-2, with 8 bases aligning to TRBD1. This CDR3 is 14 amino acids long. V was clipped by 5 bases and J by 0 bases; unmatched bases: 2. The germline V gene has CDR1 MDHEN and CDR2 SYDVKM. In DNA, the CDR3 is TGTGCCAGCAGTCGGGACAGGCCTAACTATGGCTACACCTTC. It yields the protein CASSRDRPNYGYTF.

The sample holds one count of this clone. The chain carries TRBV4-1 and TRBJ2-1; 13 bases match TRBD2. This CDR3 is 16 amino acids long. The trim removed 4 bases at V and 11 bases at J, leaving 11 bases unmatched. Looked up from germline, CDR1 is MGHRA and CDR2 is YSYEKL. CDR3 sequence (DNA): TGCGCCAGCAGCCGGTTACCGGGACTAGCGGGAAAGAAGCAGTTCTTC. Protein product: CASSRLPGLAGKKQFF.

The chain links TRBV4-2 to TRBJ2-4, with TRBD2 identical over 11 bases. CDR1 is LGHNA and CDR2 is YNFKEQ in the germline V gene. V dropped 2 bases and J dropped 2; count of bases not matched to a gene: 5. The CDR3 runs 17 residues. In DNA, the CDR3 is TGTGCCAGCAGCCAATCGACTAGCGGGGTCACCAAAAACATTCAGTACTTC. Its protein is CASSQSTSGVTKNIQYF.

V usage is TRBV7-6 and J usage is TRBJ2-1, with TRBD2 identical over 7 bases. V dropped 3 bases and J dropped 1; count of bases not matched to a gene: 6. This CDR3 comprises 16 residues. The germline CDR1 and CDR2 sequences are SGHVS and FNYEAQ. The CDR3 bases are TGTGCCAGCAGCTTGGGGATAGCGGGTTCCTACAATGAGCAGTTCTTC. Its translation: CASSLGIAGSYNEQFF.

The chain employs TRBV7-3 and TRBJ2-5, with D tentatively TRBD2 (5 bases). This CDR3 region has 13 residues. Germline V gives CDR1 SGHTA, CDR2 FQGTGA. V lost 2 bases and J lost 9, with 13 bases in between. CDR3 DNA: TGTGCCAGCAGCTTAGGTCACAACGGGGCCCAGTACTTC. It translates to CASSLGHNGAQYF.

The chain has TRBV19 and TRBJ1-3; possible D gene TRBD1, 6 bases. V was clipped by 4 bases and J by 0 bases, with 13 bases between them. Germline V gene lookup returns CDR1 LNHDA and CDR2 SQIVND (reference sequence). The CDR3 runs 16 residues. CDR3 sequence: CASSKRTASSGNTIYF. The CDR3 nucleotides read TGTGCCAGTAGTAAAAGGACAGCGTCCTCTGGAAACACCATATATTTT. Supplemented by reference TRBV19 and TRBJ1-3, the full variable domain reads DGGITQSPKYLFRKEGQNVTLSCEQNLNHDAMYWYRQDPGQGLRLIYYSQIVNDFQKGDIAEGYSVSREKKESFPLTVTSAQKNPTAFYLCASSKRTASSGNTIYFGEGSWLTVV.

The V and J genes are TRBV19 and TRBJ2-7; 8 bases are a match to TRBD2. Trimming took 2 bases from V and 5 from J; bases not matched to a gene: 8. This CDR3 is 15 amino acids long. The germline gives CDR1 LNHDA, CDR2 SQIVND (reference sequence). CDR3 sequence reads: CASSIPGGPADEQYF. The CDR3 region has the DNA TGTGCCAGTAGTATACCGGGAGGGCCAGCTGACGAGCAGTACTTC. Full variable domain (outside the CDR3, taken from reference TRBV19 and TRBJ2-7): DGGITQSPKYLFRKEGQNVTLSCEQNLNHDAMYWYRQDPGQGLRLIYYSQIVNDFQKGDIAEGYSVSREKKESFPLTVTSAQKNPTAFYLCASSIPGGPADEQYFGPGTRLTVT.

DNA of the CDR3: TGTGCCAGCAGCTTAGGTCGTGGAAGGCGGGACGGCTACACCTTC. Encoded protein: CASSLGRGRRDGYTF. J is TRBJ1-2 and V is TRBV11-2, with a tentative D call TRBD1 (5 bases). The CDR3 is made up of 15 amino acids. Germline CDR1 reads SGHAT; CDR2 reads FQNNGV. The germline V and J ends were trimmed by 1 base and 8 bases, with 17 bases remaining between them.

The chain combines TRBV19 with TRBJ2-3; D not certain. The CDR3 consists of 14 residues. Looked up from germline, CDR1 is LNHDA and CDR2 is SQIVND (reference sequence). V shed 6 bases and J shed 0 bases, with 10 bases lying between them. CDR3: CASRADSSTDTQYF. The CDR3 DNA is TGTGCCAGTAGGGCGGATTCTAGCACAGATACGCAGTATTTT.

J is TRBJ2-3 and V is TRBV7-9, with 7 bases matching TRBD1. Per the germline V gene, CDR1 is SEHNR and CDR2 is FQNEAQ (reference sequence). Losses at the gene ends were 11 bases for V and 0 bases for J; bases not matched to a gene: 5. The CDR3 covers 13 residues. The CDR3 reads CAVRTGSTDTQYF. For the CDR3, the DNA is TGTGCCGTACGGACAGGTAGCACAGATACGCAGTATTTT.

The rearrangement joins TRBV7-8 to TRBJ2-7; TRBD1 matches at 9 bases. This CDR3 contains 12 residues. V dropped 5 bases and J dropped 12; count of bases not matched to a gene: 8. Per the germline V gene, CDR1 is SGHVS and CDR2 is FQNEAQ. The CDR3 loop is CASSLWTGDRYF. CDR3 sequence (DNA): TGTGCCAGCAGCCTCTGGACAGGGGATCGGTACTTC.

The chain recombines TRBV7-9 with TRBJ2-4; TRBD2 aligns across 8 bases. The CDR3 covers 16 residues. The V segment lost 7 bases and the J segment 1 base; nucleotides outside the gene matches: 9. Per germline, CDR1 SEHNR and CDR2 FQNEAQ (reference sequence). The CDR3 bases are TGTGCCAGCACTCGACTTACGGGAGGGGCCAAAAACATTCAGTACTTC. Its protein product is CASTRLTGGAKNIQYF.

V is TRBV7-9 and J is TRBJ2-1; D may be TRBD2 (7 bases). The CDR3 is made up of 14 amino acids. CDR1 SEHNR and CDR2 FQNEAQ come from the germline V gene (reference sequence). V was clipped by 4 bases and J by 6 bases, with 13 bases between them. The CDR3 spells CASSWGGLGNEQFF. In DNA form, the CDR3 reads TGTGCCAGCAGCTGGGGGGGGCTGGGCAATGAGCAGTTCTTC.

This chain joins TRBV5-1 and TRBJ1-1, with 9 nucleotides matching TRBD1. After removal of 5 bases from V and 1 base from J, the junction contained 9 bases not matched to a gene. CDR3 length: 16 amino acids. Germline V CDR1 and CDR2: SGHRS, YFSETQ. CDR3: CASSNRGQGKNTEAFF. Written as DNA, the CDR3 is TGCGCCAGCAGTAACAGGGGGCAAGGTAAGAACACTGAAGCTTTCTTT.

This clone showed up just a few times. This chain's CDR3 is CASSRALGPNTEAFF. CDR3 coding DNA: TGCGCCAGCAGCCGCGCTTTGGGGCCGAACACTGAAGCTTTCTTT. This chain joins TRBV5-1 and TRBJ1-1; possibly TRBD1 for D (5 bases). This CDR3 comprises 15 residues. V was trimmed by 4 bases and J by 1 base, leaving 14 bases between them. Germline V gene data show CDR1 as SGHRS and CDR2 as YFSETQ.

As regards this clone: One junction end disagrees with the germline gene, perhaps due to a read error. The chain uses TRBV9 and TRBJ2-1; 13 nucleotides align to TRBD2. The germline gives CDR1 SGDLS, CDR2 YYNGEE. This CDR3 is built from 20 residues. The CDR3 sequence: CASSVGPGGLAGFRGNGQFF. The CDR3 region has the DNA TGTGCCAGCAGCGTAGGCCCAGGGGGACTAGCGGGGTTCCGAGGGAATGGGCAGTTCTTC.

The V and J genes are TRBV4-2 and TRBJ2-7; the match to TRBD1 covers 7 bases. Germline V gene data show CDR1 as LGHNA and CDR2 as YNFKEQ. The trim removed 3 bases at V and 1 base at J, leaving 6 bases unmatched. The CDR3 totals 15 residues. CDR3 nucleotides: TGTGCCAGCAGCCAGATATGGGACAGTTCCTACGAGCAGTACTTC. This sequence encodes CASSQIWDSSYEQYF.

The chain couples TRBV7-2 to TRBJ2-6; 8 bases fit TRBD2. The CDR3 extends over 17 amino acids. CDR1 is SGHTA and CDR2 is FQGNSA in the germline V gene. J lost 4 bases, V lost 7 bases, and 12 bases had no gene match. DNA for the CDR3: TGTGCCAGCACCAACGCGGGGGGCGCGCGGGGGGCCAACGTCCTGACTTTC. Protein product: CASTNAGGARGANVLTF.

The V call is TRBV19, the J call TRBJ1-2; TRBD1 agrees at 9 bases. From germline, CDR1 is LNHDA and CDR2 SQIVND (reference sequence). The CDR3 covers 14 residues. With V trimmed by 7 bases and J by 2 bases, 5 bases remained unmatched. The CDR3 bases are TGTGCCAGTAAAAGGGGACAGGGAAACTATGGCTACACCTTC. Encoded protein: CASKRGQGNYGYTF. The variable domain in full, with the rest retrieved from reference TRBV19 and TRBJ1-2, is DGGITQSPKYLFRKEGQNVTLSCEQNLNHDAMYWYRQDPGQGLRLIYYSQIVNDFQKGDIAEGYSVSREKKESFPLTVTSAQKNPTAFYLCASKRGQGNYGYTFGSGTRLTVV.

This clone has just a few counts. The V and J genes are TRBV28 and TRBJ1-1; 12 positions agree with TRBD1. V lost 7 bases and J lost 5; bases outside the gene matches: 14. Germline V lookup: CDR1 MDHEN, CDR2 SYDVKM. This CDR3 spans 17 amino acids. The CDR3 loop reads CASTTSGTGGSGTEAFF. The CDR3, as DNA: TGTGCCAGCACCACGTCCGGGACAGGGGGCTCGGGTACTGAAGCTTTCTTT.

The rearrangement links TRBV4-1 to TRBJ2-7; 7 nucleotides match TRBD1. CDR3 length equals 16 residues. Germline V gene sequence: CDR1 MGHRA, CDR2 YSYEKL. After removal of 0 bases from V and 5 bases from J, the junction contained 10 bases not matched to a gene. In DNA form, the CDR3 reads TGCGCCAGCAGCCAAGATCTTGCGACAGGGTCCCACGAGCAGTACTTC. Its protein is CASSQDLATGSHEQYF.

V and J are TRBV27 and TRBJ2-3; TRBD2 matches 15 bases. This CDR3 is built from 17 residues. CDR1 is MNHEY and CDR2 is SMNVEV in the germline V gene (reference sequence). The V gene end was trimmed by 4 bases and the J gene end by 7 bases; junction bases not matched to a gene: 9. CDR3 nucleotides: TGTGCCAGCAGTTCCCTAGGACTAGCGGGGGGGCCAAATACGCAGTATTTT. It is translated as CASSSLGLAGGPNTQYF.

The CDR3 DNA follows: TGTGCCAGCAGCTTAGAGCAGGGGGTTAGCTATGGCTACACCTTC. Its translation is CASSLEQGVSYGYTF. The gene calls are TRBV11-2 and TRBJ1-2; 7 bases align to TRBD1. V shed 0 bases and J 4 bases; nucleotides not matched to a gene: 5. The germline gives CDR1 SGHAT, CDR2 FQNNGV. There are 15 residues in the CDR3.

The CDR3 DNA reads TGTGCCAGCAGCCAAGAGGCGGGGGGCCATGGAAACATTCAGTACTTC. This gives the protein CASSQEAGGHGNIQYF. The V gene is TRBV4-2, the J gene TRBJ2-4; 8 nucleotides agree with TRBD2. V was clipped by 0 bases and J by 6 bases; unmatched bases: 7. Germline lookup yields CDR1 LGHNA and CDR2 YNFKEQ. This CDR3 contains 16 residues.

This clone is a singleton in its sample. This chain joins TRBV5-1 and TRBJ1-5; the match to TRBD1 covers 9 bases. The junction had 6 bases not matched to a gene; V was cut back by 0 bases and J by 11 bases. The CDR3 length is 14 residues. Looked up from germline, CDR1 is SGHRS and CDR2 is YFSETQ. CDR3 nucleotides: TGCGCCAGCAGCTTGGGGACAGGGGAAGAGGCCCAGCATTTT. Translated: CASSLGTGEEAQHF.

The gene calls are TRBV28 and TRBJ2-2, with D tentatively TRBD1 (6 bases). V was trimmed by 6 bases and J by 3 bases, leaving 14 bases between them. The CDR3 runs 15 residues. Germline V CDR1 and CDR2: MDHEN, SYDVKM. Here the CDR3 DNA reads TGTGCCAGCAGGGTAGGGACACTTTACACCGGGGAGCTGTTTTTT. This gives the protein CASRVGTLYTGELFF.

The rearrangement joins TRBV9 to TRBJ2-2; 7 positions agree with TRBD2. From germline, CDR1 is SGDLS and CDR2 YYNGEE. V lost 4 bases, J lost 4 bases, and 13 bases stayed unmatched. CDR3 size: 17 residues. The CDR3 reads CASSPFGGRSSTGELFF. The CDR3 coding sequence is TGTGCCAGCAGCCCGTTTGGCGGGAGATCAAGCACCGGGGAGCTGTTTTTT.